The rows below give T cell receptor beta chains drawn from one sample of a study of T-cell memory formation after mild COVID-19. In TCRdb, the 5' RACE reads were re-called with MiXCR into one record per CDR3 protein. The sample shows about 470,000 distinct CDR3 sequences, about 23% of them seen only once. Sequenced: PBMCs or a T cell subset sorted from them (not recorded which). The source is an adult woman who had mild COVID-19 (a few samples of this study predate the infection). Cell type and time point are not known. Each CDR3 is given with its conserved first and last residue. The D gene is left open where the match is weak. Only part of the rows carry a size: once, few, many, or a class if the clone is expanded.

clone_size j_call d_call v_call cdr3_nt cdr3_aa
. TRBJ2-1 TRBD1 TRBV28 TGTGCCAGCAGTTTTTCACGGGACAGGACTTTTCAGGGTGATGAGCAGTTCTTC CASSFSRDRTFQGDEQFF
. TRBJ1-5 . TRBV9 TGTGCCAGCAGCGTGGGAGGGAAAGGCAATCAGCCCCAGCATTTT CASSVGGKGNQPQHF
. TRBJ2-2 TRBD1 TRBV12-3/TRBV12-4 TGTGCCAGCAGTTCAGGGGGTGGCGGGGAGCTGTTTTTT CASSSGGGGELFF
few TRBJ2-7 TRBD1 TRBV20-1 TGCAGTGCTAGAATCCCGGGACAGGGCCACGAGCAGTACTTC CSARIPGQGHEQYF
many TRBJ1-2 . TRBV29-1 TGCAGCGTTGAAGATGGGCGAGCTAACTATGGCTACACCTTC CSVEDGRANYGYTF
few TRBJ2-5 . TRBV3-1 TGTGCCAGCAGCCAAGTACGAGGGCCTCGTGAGACCCAGTACTTC CASSQVRGPRETQYF
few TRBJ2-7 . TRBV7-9 TGTGCCAGCAGCTTATGGACCAGCTACGAGCAGTACTTC CASSLWTSYEQYF
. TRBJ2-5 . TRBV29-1 TGCAGTTCTGACGAGGGCGGAGAGACCCAGTACTTC CSSDEGGETQYF
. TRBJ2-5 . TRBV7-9 TGTGCCAGCAGCATGGGCAGGGGTTCGTACCAAGAGACCCAGTACTTC CASSMGRGSYQETQYF
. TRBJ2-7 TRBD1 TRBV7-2 TGTGCCAGCACCTTAGGGACAGGGATATCCTACGAGCAGTACTTC CASTLGTGISYEQYF